The source of this T cell receptor beta chain is a study of T-cell reconstitution after alpha-beta-depleted transplantation in children. Trimming removed 4 bases from V and 4 bases from J, with 14 bases in between. Germline CDR1 reads SGDLS; CDR2 reads YYNGEE. This CDR3 has 14 residues. Researchers prepared the TCRbeta library using unique molecular identifiers, the study reports. MiXCR was run by TCRdb on the PCR reads, yielding one entry per CDR3 protein. The sample gives more than 200,000 distinct CDR3 sequences, about 8.8% of which show up once; approximately 5.4% is in the top ten. In its sample, this clonotype was seen many times.

The V and J genes are TRBV9 and TRBJ1-2; a possible D gene is TRBD1 (5 bases). This sequence originates from a human donor who donated a stem cell graft to a child with SCID. The sample was PBMCs from the stem cell graft donor, taken from the stem cell graft. Written as DNA, the CDR3 is TGTGCCAGCAGCCCCGCGGGGACTTCCTATGGCTACACCTTC. Amino acids: CASSPAGTSYGYTF. Combining the CDR3 with reference TRBV9 and TRBJ1-2 gives the whole variable domain DSGVTQTPKHLITATGQRVTLRCSPRSGDLSVYWYQQSLDQGLQFLIQYYNGEERAKGNILERFSAQQFPDLHSELNLSSLELGDSALYFCASSPAGTSYGYTFGSGTRLTVV.